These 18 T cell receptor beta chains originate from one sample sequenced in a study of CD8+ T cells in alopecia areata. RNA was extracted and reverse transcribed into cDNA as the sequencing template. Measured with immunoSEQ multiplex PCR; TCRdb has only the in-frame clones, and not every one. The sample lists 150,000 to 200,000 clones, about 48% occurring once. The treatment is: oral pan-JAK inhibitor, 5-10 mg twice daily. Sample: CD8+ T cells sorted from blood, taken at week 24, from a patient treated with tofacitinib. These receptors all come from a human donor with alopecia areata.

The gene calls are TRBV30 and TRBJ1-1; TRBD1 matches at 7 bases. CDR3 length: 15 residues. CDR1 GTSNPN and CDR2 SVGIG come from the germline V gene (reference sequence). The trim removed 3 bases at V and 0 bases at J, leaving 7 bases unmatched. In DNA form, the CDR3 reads TGTGCCTGGAGCCAGGGGGACACATTGAACACTGAAGCTTTCTTT. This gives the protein CAWSQGDTLNTEAFF.

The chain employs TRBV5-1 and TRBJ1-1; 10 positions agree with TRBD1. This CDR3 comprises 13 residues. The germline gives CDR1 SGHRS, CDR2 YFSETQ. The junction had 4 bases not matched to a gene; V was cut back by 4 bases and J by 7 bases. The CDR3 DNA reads TGCGCCAGCAGCCTGGGGGACAGGGGTGAAGCTTTCTTT. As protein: CASSLGDRGEAFF.

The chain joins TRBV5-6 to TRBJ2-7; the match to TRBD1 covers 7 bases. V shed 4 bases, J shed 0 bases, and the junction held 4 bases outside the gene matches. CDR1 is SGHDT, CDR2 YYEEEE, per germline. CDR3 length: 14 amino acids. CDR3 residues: CASSLGQASYEQYF. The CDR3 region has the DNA TGTGCCAGCAGCCTCGGACAGGCCTCCTACGAGCAGTACTTC.

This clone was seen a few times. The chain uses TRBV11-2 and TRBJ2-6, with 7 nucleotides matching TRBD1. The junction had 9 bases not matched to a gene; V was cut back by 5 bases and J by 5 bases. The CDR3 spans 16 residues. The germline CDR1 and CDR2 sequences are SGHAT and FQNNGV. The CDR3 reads CASSRLQGFWANVLTF. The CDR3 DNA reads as TGTGCCAGCAGCCGATTACAGGGGTTCTGGGCCAACGTCCTGACTTTC.

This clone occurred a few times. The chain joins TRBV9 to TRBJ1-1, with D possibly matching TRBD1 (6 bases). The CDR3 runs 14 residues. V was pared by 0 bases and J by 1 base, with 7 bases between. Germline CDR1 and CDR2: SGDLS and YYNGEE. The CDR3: CASSVADRNTEAFF. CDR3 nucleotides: TGTGCCAGCAGCGTAGCGGACAGGAACACTGAAGCTTTCTTT.

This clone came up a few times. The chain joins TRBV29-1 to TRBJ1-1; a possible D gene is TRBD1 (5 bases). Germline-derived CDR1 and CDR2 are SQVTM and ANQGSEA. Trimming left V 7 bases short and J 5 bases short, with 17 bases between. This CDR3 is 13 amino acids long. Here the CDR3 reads CSDQAGWGTEAFF. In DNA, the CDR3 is TGCAGCGATCAAGCCGGCTGGGGGACTGAAGCTTTCTTT.

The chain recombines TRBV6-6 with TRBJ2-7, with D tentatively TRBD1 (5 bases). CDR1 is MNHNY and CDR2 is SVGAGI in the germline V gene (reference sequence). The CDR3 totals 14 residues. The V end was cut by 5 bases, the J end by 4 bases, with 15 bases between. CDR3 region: CASSAATEIYEQYF. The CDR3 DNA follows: TGTGCCAGCAGTGCCGCGACAGAGATTTACGAGCAGTACTTC.

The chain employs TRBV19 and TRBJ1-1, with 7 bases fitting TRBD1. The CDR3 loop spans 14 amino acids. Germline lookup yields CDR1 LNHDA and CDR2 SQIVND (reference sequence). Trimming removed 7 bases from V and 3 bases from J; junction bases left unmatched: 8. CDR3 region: CASKTNRGDTEAFF. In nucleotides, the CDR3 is TGTGCCAGTAAGACAAACAGGGGAGACACTGAAGCTTTCTTT.

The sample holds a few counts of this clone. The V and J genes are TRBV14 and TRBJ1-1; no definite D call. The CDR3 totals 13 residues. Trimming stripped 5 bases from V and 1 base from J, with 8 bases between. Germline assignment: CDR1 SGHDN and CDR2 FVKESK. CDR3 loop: CASSANRNTEAFF. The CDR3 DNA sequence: TGTGCCAGCAGCGCGAACAGGAACACTGAAGCTTTCTTT. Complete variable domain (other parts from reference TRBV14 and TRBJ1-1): EAGVTQFPSHSVIEKGQTVTLRCDPISGHDNLYWYRRVMGKEIKFLLHFVKESKQDESGMPNNRFLAERTGGTYSTLKVQPAELEDSGVYFCASSANRNTEAFFGQGTRLTVV.

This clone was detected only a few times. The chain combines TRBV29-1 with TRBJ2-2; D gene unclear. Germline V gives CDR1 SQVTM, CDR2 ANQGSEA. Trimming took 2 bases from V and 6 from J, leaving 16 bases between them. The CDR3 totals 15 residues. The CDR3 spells CSVELTSKSAGELFF. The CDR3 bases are TGCAGCGTTGAACTGACTTCCAAAAGTGCCGGGGAGCTGTTTTTT.

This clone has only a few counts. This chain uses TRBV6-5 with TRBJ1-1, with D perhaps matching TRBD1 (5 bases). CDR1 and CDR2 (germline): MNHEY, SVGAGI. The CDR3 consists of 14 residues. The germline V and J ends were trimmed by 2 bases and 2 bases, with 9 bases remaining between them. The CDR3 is CASSYGGDNTEAFF. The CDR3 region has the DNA TGTGCCAGCAGTTACGGAGGGGACAACACTGAAGCTTTCTTT.

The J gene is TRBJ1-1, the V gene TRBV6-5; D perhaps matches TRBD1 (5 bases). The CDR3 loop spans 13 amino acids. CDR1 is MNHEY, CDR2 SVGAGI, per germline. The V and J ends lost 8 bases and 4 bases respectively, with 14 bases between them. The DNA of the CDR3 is TGTGCCAGCCATGGGGGAGGAACCACTGAAGCTTTCTTT. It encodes CASHGGGTTEAFF.

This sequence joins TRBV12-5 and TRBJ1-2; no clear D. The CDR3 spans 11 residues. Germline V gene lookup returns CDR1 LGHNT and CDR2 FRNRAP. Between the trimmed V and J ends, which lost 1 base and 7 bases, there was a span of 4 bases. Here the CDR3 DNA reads TGTGCTAGTGGTTTGGCGGGTGGCTACACCTTC. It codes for CASGLAGGYTF.

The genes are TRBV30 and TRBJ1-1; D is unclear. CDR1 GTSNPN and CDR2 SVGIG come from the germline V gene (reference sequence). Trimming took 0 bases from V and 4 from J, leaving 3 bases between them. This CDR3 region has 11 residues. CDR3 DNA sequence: TGTGCCTGGAGTGTTATCACTGAAGCTTTCTTT. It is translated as CAWSVITEAFF.

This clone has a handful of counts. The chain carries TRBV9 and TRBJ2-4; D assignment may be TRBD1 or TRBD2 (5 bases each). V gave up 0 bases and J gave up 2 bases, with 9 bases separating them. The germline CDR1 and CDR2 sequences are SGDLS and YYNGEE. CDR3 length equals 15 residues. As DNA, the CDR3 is TGTGCCAGCAGCGTAGGTGGGGGAACCAAAAACATTCAGTACTTC. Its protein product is CASSVGGGTKNIQYF.

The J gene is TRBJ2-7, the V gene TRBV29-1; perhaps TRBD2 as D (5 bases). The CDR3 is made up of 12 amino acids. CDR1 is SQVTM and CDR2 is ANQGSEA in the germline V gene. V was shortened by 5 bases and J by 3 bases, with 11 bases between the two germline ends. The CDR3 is CSVREQNYEQYF. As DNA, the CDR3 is TGCAGCGTTCGGGAACAGAACTACGAGCAGTACTTC.

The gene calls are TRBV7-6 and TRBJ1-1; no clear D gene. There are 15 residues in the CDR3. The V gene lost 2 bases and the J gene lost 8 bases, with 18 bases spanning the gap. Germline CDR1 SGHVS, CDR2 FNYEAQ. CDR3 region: CASSLRSDTSSEAFF. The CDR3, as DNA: TGTGCCAGCAGCTTAAGGTCAGATACTTCCTCAGAAGCTTTCTTT.

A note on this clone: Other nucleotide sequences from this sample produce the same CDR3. This CDR3 reads CAWSITGDTEAFF. The CDR3 nucleotides are TGTGCCTGGAGTATCACAGGGGACACTGAAGCTTTCTTT. J is TRBJ1-1 and V is TRBV30, with 7 positions matching TRBD1. The CDR3 covers 13 residues. V shed 2 bases and J 3 bases; nucleotides not matched to a gene: 3. Per germline, CDR1 GTSNPN and CDR2 SVGIG (reference sequence). The full variable domain, its missing parts supplied by reference TRBV30 and TRBJ1-1, is SQTIHQWPATLVQPVGSPLSLECTVEGTSNPNLYWYRQAAGRGLQLLFYSVGIGQISSEVPQNLSASRPQDRQFILSSKKLLLSDSGFYLCAWSITGDTEAFFGQGTRLTVV.